This T cell receptor beta chain appears in the sequencing data of a study of beta chain features in type 1 diabetes. Heparinised blood was drawn once per donor, averaging approximately 100 mL. CD4+ cells of the naive, central memory, regulatory and stem cell-like memory types were sorted via CD45RO/CCR7/CD25/CD127/CD95/CD27. General study findings and limits: For Type 1 diabetes patients, all four CD4+ subsets carried TCRB CDR3s that were moderately but significantly shorter.

The whole isolated RNA underwent reverse transcription, so sequencing captured expressed TCRB transcripts. Sequencing used immunoSEQ multiplex PCR; TCRdb keeps in-frame clones, though not all of them. This table holds under 850,000 clones, roughly 13% found once. This clone was seen a few times. What it recognizes is unknown. The sample was naive CD4+ T cells from blood. The clonotype comes from a man younger than 30 with type 1 diabetes.

CDR3 protein: CATSRGGGSAYEQYF. In DNA form, the CDR3 reads TGTGCCACCAGCAGAGGTGGGGGGTCCGCCTACGAGCAGTACTTC. The genes are TRBV15 and TRBJ2-7; weak D call: TRBD2 (6 bases). The V gene lost 1 base and the J gene lost 2 bases, with 12 bases spanning the gap. The length of the CDR3 is 15 residues. Germline-derived CDR1 and CDR2 are LNHNV and YYDKDF (reference sequence).